The 20 T cell receptor beta chains given below trace back to one sample, sequenced in a study of blood T cell repertoires in COVID-19. Here immunoSEQ multiplex PCR was the method, and the copy in TCRdb shows in-frame clones only, minus some. The sample carries about 140,000 clones, 80% recorded once. The sequencing sample was made of peripheral blood. Receptors were obtained from a man aged 65 to 79 who had recovered from COVID-19.

The genes are TRBV4-1 and TRBJ2-1; a weak D match, TRBD2 (6 bases). V was clipped by 0 bases and J by 10 bases, with 10 bases between them. CDR1 and CDR2 from the germline V gene are MGHRA and YSYEKL. This CDR3 region has 13 residues. The CDR3 protein is CASSQDRGKEQFF. The CDR3 coding sequence is TGCGCCAGCAGCCAAGATCGGGGGAAGGAGCAGTTCTTC.

This clone was seen just once. The chain uses TRBV3-1 (or the pseudogene TRBV3-2) and TRBJ2-1; the match to TRBD2 covers 12 bases. The CDR3 totals 15 residues. V lost 6 bases to trimming and J lost 5 bases; unmatched junction nucleotides: 5. Germline CDR1 LGHDT, CDR2 YNNKEL (reference sequence). The CDR3 sequence is CASRDTSGGNNEQFF. The CDR3 nucleotides read TGTGCCAGCAGGGATACTAGCGGGGGGAACAATGAGCAGTTCTTC.

This clone was detected only once. This chain links TRBV5-4 with TRBJ2-5; 8 bases are shared with TRBD1. This CDR3 region has 14 residues. Germline CDR1 SGHNT, CDR2 YYREEE (reference sequence). The trim removed 4 bases at V and 4 bases at J, leaving 6 bases unmatched. CDR3 sequence: CASSHGQGGETQYF. CDR3 nucleotide sequence: TGTGCCAGCAGCCACGGACAGGGAGGAGAGACCCAGTACTTC. Using reference TRBV5-4 and TRBJ2-5 for the parts outside the CDR3, the full variable domain is ETGVTQSPTHLIKTRGQQVTLRCSSQSGHNTVSWYQQALGQGPQFIFQYYREEENGRGNFPPRFSGLQFPNYSSELNVNALELDDSALYLCASSHGQGGETQYFGPGTRLLVL.

The genes are TRBV7-9 and TRBJ1-6; tentatively, D is TRBD1 (5 bases). Trimming took 2 bases from V and 7 from J, leaving 6 bases between them. The CDR3 has 13 residues. The germline V gene has CDR1 SEHNR and CDR2 FQNEAQ (reference sequence). CDR3 sequence: CASSLQGNSPLHF. The CDR3 DNA reads as TGTGCCAGCAGCTTACAGGGAAATTCACCCCTCCACTTT.

This chain uses TRBV20-1 with TRBJ2-2; 9 bases agree with TRBD1. After removal of 4 bases from V and 3 bases from J, the junction contained 12 bases not matched to a gene. The length of the CDR3 is 17 residues. Germline V gene data show CDR1 as DFQATT and CDR2 as SNEGSKA (reference sequence). CDR3 DNA sequence: TGCAGTGCTATTGATCACAGGGGGCTTTTGGACACCGGGGAGCTGTTTTTT. This encodes CSAIDHRGLLDTGELFF.

The rearrangement joins TRBV19 to TRBJ1-5, with unresolved D. The length of the CDR3 is 16 residues. Germline assignment: CDR1 LNHDA and CDR2 SQIVND (reference sequence). V lost 5 bases, J lost 3 bases, and 17 bases lay in between. CDR3 nucleotide sequence: TGTGCCAGTAGTCGGCTGGAGAAGGCTTACAATCAGCCCCAGCATTTT. Its protein product is CASSRLEKAYNQPQHF.

The rearrangement joins TRBV13 to TRBJ1-1, with 7 bases matching TRBD1. Germline assignment: CDR1 PRHDT and CDR2 FYEKMQ (reference sequence). The J segment lost 2 bases and the V segment lost 10 bases, leaving 10 bases of the junction unmatched. This CDR3 is built from 14 residues. The chain's CDR3 is CATLLGDRNTEAFF. CDR3 in DNA: TGTGCCACCCTTTTAGGGGACAGAAACACTGAAGCTTTCTTT.

The chain recombines TRBV9 with TRBJ2-3; D is unclear. The length of the CDR3 is 16 residues. Trimming pared 3 bases from V and 2 bases from J, leaving 16 bases between. Germline lookup yields CDR1 SGDLS and CDR2 YYNGEE. The CDR3 sequence: CASSATQITYTDTQYF. The CDR3 DNA reads TGTGCCAGCAGCGCTACACAGATCACCTACACAGATACGCAGTATTTT.

J is TRBJ1-1 and V is TRBV7-9; D not resolved. CDR1 is SEHNR and CDR2 is FQNEAQ in the germline V gene (reference sequence). The length of the CDR3 is 13 residues. V was shortened by 4 bases and J by 4 bases, with 10 bases between the two germline ends. Here the CDR3 reads CASSWQEGTEAFF. In DNA form, the CDR3 reads TGTGCCAGCAGCTGGCAGGAGGGCACTGAAGCTTTCTTT. The full variable domain, its missing parts supplied by reference TRBV7-9 and TRBJ1-1, is DTGVSQNPRHKITKRGQNVTFRCDPISEHNRLYWYRQTLGQGPEFLTYFQNEAQLEKSRLLSDRFSAERPKGSFSTLEIQRTEQGDSAMYLCASSWQEGTEAFFGQGTRLTVV.

This clone occurred once. This chain joins TRBV9 and TRBJ2-1; 12 positions agree with TRBD1. The germline V gene encodes CDR1 SGDLS and CDR2 YYNGEE. V trimming: 4 bases; J trimming: 7 bases; junction bases outside the gene matches: 3. The CDR3 is 14 residues long. CDR3 amino acids: CASSPGQGANEQFF. The CDR3 coding sequence is TGTGCCAGCAGCCCGGGACAGGGGGCGAATGAGCAGTTCTTC.

The chain recombines TRBV12-3 or TRBV12-4 with TRBJ2-2; D is undetermined. The V gene lost 3 bases and the J gene lost 7 bases, with 6 bases spanning the gap. This CDR3 region has 12 residues. For the CDR3, the DNA is TGTGCCAGCAGTTTCGCGCTCGGGGAGCTGTTTTTT. As protein: CASSFALGELFF.

The chain recombines TRBV5-4 with TRBJ1-1; 8 nucleotides align to TRBD1. V trimming: 3 bases; J trimming: 10 bases; junction bases outside the gene matches: 5. The germline CDR1 and CDR2 sequences are SGHNT and YYREEE (reference sequence). The CDR3 has 12 residues. The CDR3 region is CASSYRDRRAFF. For the CDR3, the DNA is TGTGCCAGCAGCTACCGGGACAGGCGAGCTTTCTTT.

CDR3 protein: CSVLTGGPSTDTQYF. The CDR3 nucleotides read TGCAGCGTCCTCACAGGGGGGCCTAGCACAGATACGCAGTATTTT. V is TRBV29-1 and J is TRBJ2-3; 8 nucleotides line up with TRBD1. Trimming cost V 6 bases and J 0 bases; bases outside gene matches: 8. CDR1 and CDR2 (germline): SQVTM, ANQGSEA. This CDR3 region has 15 residues.

The V gene is TRBV7-2, the J gene TRBJ2-7; perhaps TRBD1 as D (6 bases). Deletions cut 3 bases from V and 3 bases from J, with 9 bases between. CDR3 length equals 13 residues. The germline gives CDR1 SGHTA, CDR2 FQGNSA. CDR3 nucleotides: TGTGCCAGCAGCTTGAGACAGGACTACGAGCAGTACTTC. Its translation: CASSLRQDYEQYF.

The chain uses TRBV6-5 and TRBJ2-5; the D gene is possibly TRBD2 (6 bases). CDR1 and CDR2 (germline): MNHEY, SVGAGI. This CDR3 has 12 amino acids. Deletions cut 10 bases from V and 7 bases from J, with 16 bases between. The CDR3 DNA follows: TGTGCCACCAACCGGGACTCAGGGACCCAGTACTTC. Its protein is CATNRDSGTQYF.

The V gene is TRBV18, the J gene TRBJ2-5; D perhaps matches TRBD2 (6 bases). CDR1 and CDR2 from the germline V gene are KGHSH and LQKENI. The CDR3 extends over 14 amino acids. V was pared by 6 bases and J by 4 bases, with 15 bases between. CDR3 in amino acids: CASSRGPGGETQYF. Written as DNA, the CDR3 is TGTGCCAGCTCCCGGGGTCCCGGGGGAGAGACCCAGTACTTC.

This rearrangement joins TRBV27 to TRBJ1-1; D is perhaps TRBD1 (6 bases). Germline V CDR1 and CDR2: MNHEY, SMNVEV (reference sequence). CDR3 length equals 15 residues. The V end lost 4 bases, the J end lost 1 base, and 13 bases lay between the germline ends. CDR3 amino acids: CASSSFRGRNTEAFF. Here the CDR3 DNA reads TGTGCCAGCAGTTCCTTCAGGGGTCGGAACACTGAAGCTTTCTTT.

The chain joins TRBV10-3 to TRBJ1-6; D remains ambiguous. V was pared by 4 bases and J by 6 bases, with 10 bases between. CDR3 length: 14 amino acids. Germline loops: CDR1 ENHRY, CDR2 SYGVKD. The CDR3 DNA reads as TGTGCCATCAGTGTGCAAGGAGGTAATTCACCCCTCCACTTT. Amino acids: CAISVQGGNSPLHF.

The V and J genes are TRBV18 and TRBJ1-1, with D possibly being TRBD1 (6 bases). There are 15 residues in the CDR3. Germline lookup yields CDR1 KGHSH and CDR2 LQKENI. Trimming removed 4 bases at V and 2 bases at J, with 14 bases between. In DNA form, the CDR3 reads TGTGCCAGCTCACTGATCGGACAGCCCAACACTGAAGCTTTCTTT. This gives the protein CASSLIGQPNTEAFF.

The CDR3 sequence is CASSPPDRNTDTQYF. The CDR3, as DNA: TGTGCCAGCAGCCCTCCGGACAGAAACACAGATACGCAGTATTTT. The rearrangement links TRBV9 to TRBJ2-3; D possibly corresponds to TRBD1 (6 bases). Trimming left V 4 bases short and J 2 bases short, with 14 bases between. Germline V lookup: CDR1 SGDLS, CDR2 YYNGEE. This CDR3 comprises 15 residues.